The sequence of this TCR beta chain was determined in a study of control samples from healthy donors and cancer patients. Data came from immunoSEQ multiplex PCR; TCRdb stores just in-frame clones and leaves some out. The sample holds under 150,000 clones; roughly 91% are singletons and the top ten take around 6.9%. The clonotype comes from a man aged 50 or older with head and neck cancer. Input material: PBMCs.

The chain's CDR3 is CASSFAGAGELFF. The DNA of the CDR3 is TGTGCCAGCAGTTTTGCTGGGGCCGGGGAGCTGTTTTTT. V and J are TRBV12-3 or TRBV12-4 and TRBJ2-2; D not resolved. Trimming pared 3 bases from V and 6 bases from J, leaving 8 bases between. The CDR3 contains 13 residues.